This T cell receptor beta chain was found in a study of blood T cell repertoires in COVID-19. About the study: Acute-phase and convalescent COVID-19 samples originated in the United States, Italy and Spain. The cDNA or gDNA used as material had been derived from T cells, B-cell-depleted T cells, or PBMCs.

The V end was cut by 1 base, the J end by 8 bases, with 8 bases between. This CDR3 contains 12 residues. This clone was seen a handful of times. The assay was immunoSEQ multiplex PCR, and TCRdb's table has in-frame clones only and misses some. This sample has about 140,000 clones; roughly 80% occur once, and the top ten carry roughly 9%. The material sequenced was peripheral blood. The receptor was derived from a woman aged 50 to 60 with active or convalescent COVID-19. The V call is TRBV12-3 or TRBV12-4, the J call TRBJ1-1, with D possibly matching TRBD1 (5 bases). The CDR3 DNA follows: TGTGCCAGCAGTTTAGGGGGCTGGGAAGCTTTCTTT. The encoded protein is CASSLGGWEAFF.